This entry lists 28 T cell receptor beta chains sequenced from one sample in a study of T cell changes during pregnancy in multiple sclerosis. The repertoire was sequenced with immunoSEQ multiplex PCR; TCRdb's copy has only in-frame clones and lacks some. The sample has roughly 89,000 clones; roughly 94% are singletons. This specimen consisted of peripheral blood, obtained after pregnancy. The receptors stem from a female donor in good health, enrolled as a control in a pregnancy study.

V gene TRBV29-1 combines with J gene TRBJ2-3; perhaps TRBD2 as D (5 bases). The ends were cut back, 6 bases at V and 3 bases at J, with 19 bases in the middle. Germline CDR1 SQVTM, CDR2 ANQGSEA. The CDR3 length is 15 residues. The CDR3 coding sequence is TGCAGCGTAACTATTCAAGGTAGAGGGACAGATACGCAGTATTTT. Amino acid sequence: CSVTIQGRGTDTQYF.

V and J are TRBV29-1 and TRBJ2-1, with 14 bases identical to TRBD2. The CDR3 has 17 residues. V lost 0 bases and J lost 7; bases outside the gene matches: 8. Germline lookup yields CDR1 SQVTM and CDR2 ANQGSEA. In nucleotides, the CDR3 is TGCAGCGTTGAAGATGAAGGGACTAGCGGGAGACGGAATGAGCAGTTCTTC. Its translation is CSVEDEGTSGRRNEQFF.

The CDR3 sequence: CASSPTPLRDTEAFF. CDR3 bases: TGTGCCAGCTCACCTACCCCCTTGAGGGACACTGAAGCTTTCTTT. The chain recombines TRBV18 with TRBJ1-1; D not certain. Germline assignment: CDR1 KGHSH and CDR2 LQKENI. The V and J ends lost 3 bases and 3 bases respectively, with 14 bases between them. This CDR3 has 15 amino acids. Filled out from reference TRBV18 and TRBJ1-1, the complete variable domain reads NAGVMQNPRHLVRRRGQEARLRCSPMKGHSHVYWYRQLPEEGLKFMVYLQKENIIDESGMPKERFSAEFPKEGPSILRIQQVVRGDSAAYFCASSPTPLRDTEAFFGQGTRLTVV.

Concerning this clone itself: Other DNA sequences in the same sample also yield this CDR3. This chain links TRBV5-1 with TRBJ2-7; D remains unclear. CDR1 is SGHRS, CDR2 YFSETQ, per germline. The CDR3 is 13 amino acids. Trimming removed 0 bases from V and 3 bases from J, with 7 bases in between. The CDR3 nucleotides are TGCGCCAGCAGCTTGGGCCCCGGCTACGAGCAGTACTTC. Residues: CASSLGPGYEQYF.

The chain is built from TRBV5-1 and TRBJ2-3, with TRBD2 identical over 16 bases. The J segment lost 4 bases and the V segment lost 4 bases, leaving 9 bases of the junction unmatched. Germline V CDR1 and CDR2: SGHRS, YFSETQ. The CDR3 has 18 amino acids. CDR3 DNA: TGCGCCAGCAGCACGGGACTAGCGGGAGGGCCCGGGGCAGATACGCAGTATTTT. This codes for CASSTGLAGGPGADTQYF.

The rearrangement joins TRBV19 to TRBJ2-1; TRBD1 aligns across 8 bases. CDR3 length: 13 residues. Trimming at V came to 10 bases and at J to 0 bases, leaving 2 bases not matched to a gene. Germline V gene lookup returns CDR1 LNHDA and CDR2 SQIVND (reference sequence). The CDR3: CATQGDSYNEQFF. CDR3 nucleotides: TGTGCCACACAGGGGGACTCCTACAATGAGCAGTTCTTC. Complete variable domain (other parts from reference TRBV19 and TRBJ2-1): DGGITQSPKYLFRKEGQNVTLSCEQNLNHDAMYWYRQDPGQGLRLIYYSQIVNDFQKGDIAEGYSVSREKKESFPLTVTSAQKNPTAFYLCATQGDSYNEQFFGPGTRLTVL.

The chain links TRBV18 to TRBJ1-4; D perhaps matches TRBD1 (5 bases). CDR1 is KGHSH and CDR2 is LQKENI in the germline V gene. The CDR3 has 15 residues. V lost 2 bases and J lost 4, with 11 bases in between. CDR3 protein: CASSPVNRINEKLFF. The CDR3 nucleotides are TGTGCCAGCTCACCAGTGAACAGGATTAATGAAAAACTGTTTTTT. The variable domain in full, completed from reference TRBV18 and TRBJ1-4, reads NAGVMQNPRHLVRRRGQEARLRCSPMKGHSHVYWYRQLPEEGLKFMVYLQKENIIDESGMPKERFSAEFPKEGPSILRIQQVVRGDSAAYFCASSPVNRINEKLFFGSGTQLSVL.

The V gene is TRBV19, the J gene TRBJ2-1, with D uncertain. Trimming removed 7 bases at V and 0 bases at J, with 7 bases between. This CDR3 region has 13 residues. Germline assignment: CDR1 LNHDA and CDR2 SQIVND (reference sequence). For the CDR3, the DNA is TGTGCCAGTAACTCGAACTCCTACAATGAGCAGTTCTTC. This codes for CASNSNSYNEQFF. The variable domain in full, with the rest retrieved from reference TRBV19 and TRBJ2-1, is DGGITQSPKYLFRKEGQNVTLSCEQNLNHDAMYWYRQDPGQGLRLIYYSQIVNDFQKGDIAEGYSVSREKKESFPLTVTSAQKNPTAFYLCASNSNSYNEQFFGPGTRLTVL.

This rearrangement joins TRBV5-1 to TRBJ2-3, with a tentative D call TRBD2 (6 bases). The V gene's germline CDR1 is SGHRS and CDR2 YFSETQ. The V end lost 1 base, the J end lost 4 bases, and 16 bases lay between the germline ends. The CDR3 totals 16 residues. The DNA for the CDR3 is TGCGCCAGCAGCTTGACGGGAGAAGGTGAGGCAGATACGCAGTATTTT. It codes for CASSLTGEGEADTQYF.

The V and J genes are TRBV7-2 and TRBJ2-7; 10 nucleotides agree with TRBD1. Germline CDR1 SGHTA, CDR2 FQGNSA. Losses at the gene ends were 4 bases for V and 3 bases for J; bases not matched to a gene: 6. The CDR3 is 15 amino acids. In DNA, the CDR3 is TGTGCCAGCAGCTCCAGGGGACAGGGGCTCTACGAGCAGTACTTC. This sequence encodes CASSSRGQGLYEQYF.

The chain joins TRBV5-1 to TRBJ2-3; tentative D call: TRBD1 (6 bases). The CDR3 spans 15 residues. The V gene's germline CDR1 is SGHRS and CDR2 YFSETQ. The V gene lost 3 bases and the J gene lost 0 bases, with 11 bases spanning the gap. CDR3 sequence reads: CASSWGTHSTDTQYF. CDR3 bases: TGCGCCAGCAGCTGGGGGACACATAGCACAGATACGCAGTATTTT.

The chain is built from TRBV5-1 and TRBJ2-3; TRBD2 agrees at 8 bases. The trim removed 0 bases at V and 6 bases at J, leaving 6 bases unmatched. CDR1 is SGHRS, CDR2 YFSETQ, per germline. This CDR3 is 15 amino acids long. CDR3 region: CASSLAGLARDTQYF. The CDR3 DNA reads as TGCGCCAGCAGCTTGGCAGGACTAGCAAGGGATACGCAGTATTTT.

This clone was recorded a few times. The chain carries TRBV5-1 and TRBJ2-6; 8 bases are a match to TRBD1. Germline V gene sequence: CDR1 SGHRS, CDR2 YFSETQ. J was trimmed by 0 bases and V by 7 bases; bases with no gene match: 3. The CDR3 has 15 amino acids. The CDR3 loop is CASFTGGSGANVLTF. In DNA form, the CDR3 reads TGCGCCAGCTTCACAGGGGGCTCTGGGGCCAACGTCCTGACTTTC.

The chain couples TRBV13 to TRBJ1-1; 11 positions match TRBD1. The germline V gene encodes CDR1 PRHDT and CDR2 FYEKMQ (reference sequence). V lost 6 bases and J lost 4; bases outside the gene matches: 10. This CDR3 has 16 residues. CDR3 protein: CASSDRGTGGPTEAFF. In DNA, the CDR3 is TGTGCCAGCAGTGATCGTGGGACAGGGGGTCCCACTGAAGCTTTCTTT.

This clone was detected a few times. The chain recombines TRBV14 with TRBJ1-1, with D perhaps TRBD1 (5 bases). Germline CDR1 SGHDN, CDR2 FVKESK. V gave up 4 bases and J gave up 5 bases, with 11 bases separating them. The CDR3 runs 13 residues. The CDR3: CASSLDRGTEAFF. The DNA of the CDR3 is TGTGCCAGCAGCCTTGACAGAGGAACTGAAGCTTTCTTT.

The rearrangement uses TRBV6-5 and TRBJ1-1; D is perhaps TRBD1 (6 bases). With 9 bases removed from V and 0 bases from J, the gap between germline ends came to 14 bases. The germline CDR1 and CDR2 sequences are MNHEY and SVGAGI. CDR3 length equals 14 residues. The CDR3 loop reads CASSRDTMNTEAFF. CDR3 in DNA: TGTGCCAGTTCCCGGGACACTATGAACACTGAAGCTTTCTTT.

The rearrangement links TRBV13 to TRBJ2-7, with a tentative D call TRBD2 (5 bases). Germline CDR1 PRHDT, CDR2 FYEKMQ (reference sequence). V lost 2 bases and J lost 1, with 9 bases in between. The CDR3 length is 14 residues. The CDR3 coding sequence is TGTGCCAGCAGCTTACCGAGGGATTCCTACGAGCAGTACTTC. Its translation: CASSLPRDSYEQYF.

V usage is TRBV25-1 and J usage is TRBJ2-7, with 8 bases matching TRBD2. CDR3 size: 14 residues. Trimming at V came to 8 bases and at J to 0 bases, leaving 6 bases not matched to a gene. Germline CDR1 is MGHDK and CDR2 is SYGVNS. Here the CDR3 reads CASLAGTPSYEQYF. CDR3 DNA sequence: TGTGCCAGCTTAGCGGGGACCCCCTCCTACGAGCAGTACTTC.

The rearrangement uses TRBV4-1 and TRBJ2-5; TRBD1 is a possible D gene (6 bases). V was pared by 1 base and J by 0 bases, with 12 bases between. This CDR3 comprises 16 residues. CDR1 and CDR2 (germline): MGHRA, YSYEKL. The CDR3 bases are TGCGCCAGCAGCCAAGCAGACCGGGACAACCAAGAGACCCAGTACTTC. As protein: CASSQADRDNQETQYF.

The chain has TRBV27 and TRBJ2-1, with 7 positions matching TRBD2. Trimming took 3 bases from V and 0 from J; bases not matched to a gene: 8. The CDR3 has 17 residues. Looked up from germline, CDR1 is MNHEY and CDR2 is SMNVEV (reference sequence). The CDR3 nucleotides read TGTGCCAGCAGTTTCCGCAGCGGGACCAGCTCCTACAATGAGCAGTTCTTC. It yields the protein CASSFRSGTSSYNEQFF.

The rearrangement joins TRBV27 to TRBJ2-7; D is perhaps TRBD1 (6 bases). CDR1 is MNHEY, CDR2 SMNVEV, per germline (reference sequence). Trimming left V 6 bases short and J 5 bases short, with 11 bases between. The CDR3 sequence is 12 residues long. The CDR3 DNA is TGTGCCAGCAGCTTTACAGGGAACGAGCAGTACTTC. Its translation: CASSFTGNEQYF.

The rearrangement links TRBV27 to TRBJ2-6, with 8 bases fitting TRBD1. The germline V gene has CDR1 MNHEY and CDR2 SMNVEV (reference sequence). The CDR3 covers 17 residues. V lost 1 base to trimming and J lost 4 bases; unmatched junction nucleotides: 6. The CDR3 region is CASSLFQGAYGANVLTF. CDR3 coding DNA: TGTGCCAGCAGTTTATTCCAGGGGGCGTACGGGGCCAACGTCCTGACTTTC.

CDR3 sequence: CASSSGLAIEQYF. The CDR3 DNA reads as TGTGCCAGCAGTTCGGGACTAGCAATTGAGCAGTACTTC. V usage is TRBV28 and J usage is TRBJ2-7; 9 nucleotides align to TRBD2. Germline V gene sequence: CDR1 MDHEN, CDR2 SYDVKM. V shed 4 bases and J 7 bases; nucleotides not matched to a gene: 5. The CDR3 contains 13 residues.

The V and J genes are TRBV11-3 and TRBJ2-2; the D is unclear. Between the trimmed V and J ends, which lost 3 bases and 5 bases, there was a span of 7 bases. The CDR3 sequence is 13 residues long. Germline lookup yields CDR1 SGHNT and CDR2 YENEEA. CDR3 sequence reads: CASSFPGTGELFF. CDR3 in DNA: TGTGCCAGCAGCTTCCCAGGTACCGGGGAGCTGTTTTTT.

V usage is TRBV7-9 and J usage is TRBJ2-1; TRBD2 agrees at 10 bases. Trimming removed 4 bases from V and 3 bases from J; junction bases left unmatched: 12. Germline loops: CDR1 SEHNR, CDR2 FQNEAQ (reference sequence). The CDR3 sequence is 18 residues long. CDR3: CASSSLRLAGDFYNEQFF. CDR3 in DNA: TGTGCCAGCAGCTCCCTTCGCCTAGCGGGAGATTTCTACAATGAGCAGTTCTTC.

This chain joins TRBV28 and TRBJ2-1; D gene unclear. The V and J ends lost 8 bases and 3 bases respectively, with 5 bases between them. There are 11 residues in the CDR3. CDR1 MDHEN and CDR2 SYDVKM come from the germline V gene. In nucleotides, the CDR3 is TGTGCCAGCGGGCTCTACAATGAGCAGTTCTTC. It codes for CASGLYNEQFF.

This clone was detected only once. The DNA of the CDR3 is TGTGCCAGCAGCACCCGGACTCGCGACCAAGAGACCCAGTACTTC. It is translated as CASSTRTRDQETQYF. The chain employs TRBV27 and TRBJ2-5, with D maybe TRBD2 (5 bases). Trimming shortened V by 6 bases and J by 0 bases, and 14 bases separated the two germline ends. The CDR3 is made up of 15 amino acids. Germline-derived CDR1 and CDR2 are MNHEY and SMNVEV (reference sequence).

The chain has TRBV5-4 and TRBJ2-5, with D possibly being TRBD2 (7 bases). Germline V gene lookup returns CDR1 SGHNT and CDR2 YYREEE (reference sequence). The CDR3 length is 18 residues. Between the trimmed V and J ends, which lost 0 bases and 4 bases, there was a span of 22 bases. The CDR3 nucleotides read TGTGCCAGCAGCTTGGGGGGGGGCGCCCGCGGGAGCGCAGAGACCCAGTACTTC. This sequence encodes CASSLGGGARGSAETQYF.